Following are 28 T cell receptor beta chains from one sample sequenced in a study of chronic HIV infection and antiretroviral therapy. TCRdb reanalysed the 5' RACE reads using MiXCR and keeps one entry per CDR3 protein. This sample has just over 30,000 distinct CDR3 sequences; more than 7.5% occur once, and the top ten carry more than 2%. Sequencing was carried out using peripheral blood. The receptor source for this set is an adult who had HIV and had not received antiretroviral therapy, or was an uninfected healthy control (not recorded which).

The rearrangement uses TRBV29-1 and TRBJ1-1; no reliable D call. CDR1 SQVTM and CDR2 ANQGSEA come from the germline V gene. There are 13 residues in the CDR3. Trimming removed 2 bases at V and 1 base at J, with 8 bases between. The CDR3 loop reads CSVESLPNTEAFF. The CDR3 nucleotides are TGCAGCGTTGAAAGCCTACCGAACACTGAAGCTTTCTTT. Variable domain in full (rest from reference TRBV29-1 and TRBJ1-1): SAVISQKPSRDICQRGTSLTIQCQVDSQVTMMFWYRQQPGQSLTLIATANQGSEATYESGFVIDKFPISRPNLTFSTLTVSNMSPEDSSIYLCSVESLPNTEAFFGQGTRLTVV.

There are many counts of this clonotype. This chain uses TRBV3-1 with TRBJ2-2; 8 bases are a match to TRBD1. CDR1 is LGHDT, CDR2 YNNKEL, per germline (reference sequence). The V and J ends lost 0 bases and 1 base, in that order; junction bases with no gene match: 1. The CDR3 totals 16 residues. The CDR3 here is CASSQDGTGNTGELFF. The CDR3 bases are TGTGCCAGCAGCCAAGATGGGACAGGGAACACCGGGGAGCTGTTTTTT.

This clonotype was seen many times. The chain couples TRBV6-5 to TRBJ1-1; D gene ambiguous. CDR1 and CDR2 (germline): MNHEY, SVGAGI. V was shortened by 2 bases and J by 1 base, with 14 bases between the two germline ends. The CDR3 is 16 residues long. CDR3 loop: CASSYRDPVGNTEAFF. CDR3 DNA sequence: TGTGCCAGCAGTTACAGGGATCCAGTGGGGAACACTGAAGCTTTCTTT.

The rearrangement joins TRBV29-1 to TRBJ1-2; no firm D call. Per germline, CDR1 SQVTM and CDR2 ANQGSEA. The V gene lost 0 bases and the J gene lost 4 bases, with 12 bases spanning the gap. The CDR3 loop spans 14 amino acids. The CDR3 spells CSVEDDEGFYGYTF. As DNA, the CDR3 is TGCAGCGTTGAAGATGATGAAGGTTTCTATGGCTACACCTTC.

This chain uses TRBV29-1 with TRBJ2-1; perhaps TRBD2 as D (5 bases). V gave up 5 bases and J gave up 7 bases, with 15 bases separating them. Germline V gene data show CDR1 as SQVTM and CDR2 as ANQGSEA. CDR3 size: 13 residues. CDR3 region: CSVPGEGLNEQFF. The CDR3 nucleotides read TGCAGCGTTCCCGGGGAAGGGCTAAATGAGCAGTTCTTC.

The V and J genes are TRBV20-1 and TRBJ2-6; no clear D gene. The ends were cut back, 2 bases at V and 4 bases at J, with 3 bases in the middle. This CDR3 contains 12 residues. The germline V gene encodes CDR1 DFQATT and CDR2 SNEGSKA (reference sequence). The CDR3 region has the DNA TGCAGTGCTAGACCCGGGGCCAACGTCCTGACTTTC. Protein: CSARPGANVLTF.

The chain carries TRBV9 and TRBJ2-7, with D perhaps given as TRBD1 or TRBD2 (5 bases each). The CDR3 extends over 14 amino acids. CDR1 and CDR2 (germline): SGDLS, YYNGEE. Trimming took off 4 bases at V and 4 bases at J, with 15 bases between the two ends. The CDR3 nucleotides are TGTGCCAGCAGCATGGGACCGAACACTTACGAGCAGTACTTC. This codes for CASSMGPNTYEQYF.

This clonotype has more than one count but fewer than ten. The chain couples TRBV20-1 to TRBJ2-5, with D tentatively TRBD1 or TRBD2 (5 bases each). Germline-derived CDR1 and CDR2 are DFQATT and SNEGSKA (reference sequence). Trimming removed 0 bases from V and 5 bases from J, with 16 bases in between. CDR3 length equals 15 residues. The CDR3 spells CSARDVRGGAETQYF. For the CDR3, the DNA is TGCAGTGCTAGAGATGTCCGTGGGGGAGCGGAGACCCAGTACTTC.

V usage is TRBV11-2 and J usage is TRBJ1-4, with D hard to call. Per germline, CDR1 SGHAT and CDR2 FQNNGV. Deletions cut 5 bases from V and 4 bases from J, with 11 bases between. The CDR3 has 14 residues. Written as DNA, the CDR3 is TGTGCCAGCAGCCCCCCCGCGGTTAATGAAAAACTGTTTTTT. Amino acid sequence: CASSPPAVNEKLFF.

The chain carries TRBV29-1 and TRBJ1-2, with a weak D call TRBD1 (6 bases). V lost 3 bases to trimming and J lost 2 bases, with 10 bases between them. The CDR3 totals 13 residues. Germline loops: CDR1 SQVTM, CDR2 ANQGSEA. The CDR3 DNA is TGCAGCGTTGACCACAGGGTAAACTATGGCTACACCTTC. This gives the protein CSVDHRVNYGYTF.

This sequence joins TRBV27 and TRBJ1-5; 8 bases map to TRBD1. From germline, CDR1 is MNHEY and CDR2 SMNVEV (reference sequence). The length of the CDR3 is 17 residues. V shed 0 bases, J shed 7 bases, and the junction held 11 bases outside the gene matches. Written as DNA, the CDR3 is TGTGCCAGCAGTTTATCTACGCCGGGACAGGACCTACAGCCCCAGCATTTT. This translates into CASSLSTPGQDLQPQHF.

There are a few counts of this clonotype. The genes are TRBV29-1 and TRBJ2-7; perhaps TRBD2 as D (5 bases). The CDR3 is 15 residues long. V was cut by 0 bases and J by 0 bases, with 12 bases left in between. Germline V gives CDR1 SQVTM, CDR2 ANQGSEA. CDR3 region: CSVEDPRGSSYEQYF. CDR3 sequence (DNA): TGCAGCGTTGAAGATCCCCGGGGAAGCTCCTACGAGCAGTACTTC.

This clonotype was found a few times. The V and J genes are TRBV5-1 and TRBJ1-1; 8 bases fit TRBD1. The J segment lost 5 bases and the V segment lost 3 bases, leaving 9 bases of the junction unmatched. Germline CDR1 reads SGHRS; CDR2 reads YFSETQ. CDR3 length equals 15 residues. The CDR3 region has the DNA TGCGCCAGCAGCTCTCAGGGGGCGCCGGGGACTGAAGCTTTCTTT. This translates into CASSSQGAPGTEAFF.

The rearrangement links TRBV2 to TRBJ2-1; 7 bases map to TRBD1. J was trimmed by 2 bases and V by 6 bases; bases with no gene match: 4. CDR3 size: 14 residues. Germline CDR1 is SNHLY and CDR2 is FYNNEI. CDR3 amino acids: CASSRQGTYNEQFF. CDR3 DNA sequence: TGTGCCAGCAGCCGACAGGGAACCTACAATGAGCAGTTCTTC.

This clonotype appeared many times. The V and J genes are TRBV6-1 and TRBJ2-7; D not resolved. V was pared by 6 bases and J by 7 bases, with 16 bases between. The CDR3 consists of 13 residues. Germline CDR1 reads MNHNS; CDR2 reads SASEGT. Written as DNA, the CDR3 is TGTGCCAGCAGCAACCCTCCTGGTTGGGAGCAGTACTTC. This encodes CASSNPPGWEQYF.

In the case of this clonotype: It may be a read error: a sequence one base away is much more abundant. The genes are TRBV27 and TRBJ2-7; tentatively, D is TRBD1 (6 bases). Trimming left V 6 bases short and J 5 bases short, with 17 bases between. Germline CDR1 is MNHEY and CDR2 is SMNVEV (reference sequence). This CDR3 comprises 14 residues. Written as DNA, the CDR3 is TGTGCCAGCAGCGCGCTGGACAGACCGCACGAGCAGTACTTC. Translating it yields CASSALDRPHEQYF.

This clonotype was seen ten or more times. One end of the junction varies from germline; a read error may be responsible. The chain employs TRBV5-6 and TRBJ2-3, with TRBD1 matching 7 bases. Germline loops: CDR1 SGHDT, CDR2 YYEEEE. The CDR3 contains 11 residues. CDR3 sequence reads: CASSTGTAPVF. For the CDR3, the DNA is TGTGCCAGCAGCACCGGGACAGCCCCCGTTTTT.

This clonotype was seen more than once but under ten times. The chain joins TRBV20-1 to TRBJ2-5, with 7 bases identical to TRBD2. The CDR3 length is 14 residues. Trimming took 1 base from V and 2 from J; bases not matched to a gene: 4. The V gene's germline CDR1 is DFQATT and CDR2 SNEGSKA (reference sequence). CDR3 region: CSARGGREQETQYF. DNA of the CDR3: TGCAGTGCTAGAGGTGGGAGGGAACAAGAGACCCAGTACTTC.

This clonotype was observed at least ten times. This sequence joins TRBV7-9 and TRBJ1-1, with TRBD1 matching over 9 bases. Germline V lookup: CDR1 SEHNR, CDR2 FQNEAQ (reference sequence). The CDR3 has 17 residues. With 4 bases clipped from V and 0 bases from J, the junction kept 9 bases outside the gene matches. As DNA, the CDR3 is TGTGCCAGCAGCTCCTGGGGACAGGGAACTATGAACACTGAAGCTTTCTTT. It encodes CASSSWGQGTMNTEAFF.

The DNA for the CDR3 is TGTGCCATCAGCCAGCGGAACACCGGGGAGCTGTTTTTT. Its translation is CAISQRNTGELFF. The genes are TRBV10-3 and TRBJ2-2; D unclear. The CDR3 consists of 13 residues. Trimming removed 6 bases from V and 1 base from J, with 6 bases in between. Per germline, CDR1 ENHRY and CDR2 SYGVKD.

This clonotype has a count of ten or more. The CDR3 coding sequence is TGCGCCAGCAGCTTCAGGGATGGCGGGGAGCTGTTTTTT. Its protein product is CASSFRDGGELFF. The chain is built from TRBV5-1 and TRBJ2-2; possible D gene TRBD1, 5 bases. Trimming left V 2 bases short and J 7 bases short, with 9 bases between. In germline, CDR1 is SGHRS, CDR2 YFSETQ. The CDR3 is made up of 13 amino acids.

This clonotype was seen repeatedly, ten times or more. The chain links TRBV2 to TRBJ1-1; D is unresolved. Germline V gene data show CDR1 as SNHLY and CDR2 as FYNNEI. The ends were cut back, 3 bases at V and 1 base at J, with 9 bases in the middle. CDR3 length: 14 amino acids. The CDR3 DNA reads TGTGCCAGCAGTGATCCCCGATGGAACACTGAAGCTTTCTTT. It specifies CASSDPRWNTEAFF. Variable domain in full (rest from reference TRBV2 and TRBJ1-1): EPEVTQTPSHQVTQMGQEVILRCVPISNHLYFYWYRQILGQKVEFLVSFYNNEISEKSEIFDDQFSVERPDGSNFTLKIRSTKLEDSAMYFCASSDPRWNTEAFFGQGTRLTVV.

This rearrangement joins TRBV3-1 to TRBJ1-6; the match to TRBD1 covers 9 bases. CDR1 and CDR2 from the germline V gene are LGHDT and YNNKEL (reference sequence). CDR3 length equals 15 residues. Germline trimming cut 0 bases from V and 10 bases from J; bases unmatched to any gene: 4. The CDR3 nucleotides are TGTGCCAGCAGCCAAGATACGACAGGGGGATCACCCCTCCACTTT. The encoded protein is CASSQDTTGGSPLHF.

By proportion, this clonotype is medium-sized (0.01 to 0.1%). J is TRBJ2-7 and V is TRBV10-3; 8 bases are shared with TRBD2. Germline V gene data show CDR1 as ENHRY and CDR2 as SYGVKD. The CDR3 totals 15 residues. The V and J ends lost 4 bases and 6 bases, in that order; junction bases with no gene match: 11. For the CDR3, the DNA is TGTGCCATCAGTGTAGGGCGAGCGGGGGTGGGCGAGCAGTACTTC. This sequence encodes CAISVGRAGVGEQYF.

The V call is TRBV20-1, the J call TRBJ2-4; 13 bases are shared with TRBD2. With V trimmed by 2 bases and J by 0 bases, 10 bases remained unmatched. The CDR3 runs to 19 residues. Germline CDR1 is DFQATT and CDR2 is SNEGSKA (reference sequence). CDR3 sequence reads: CSARPPTSGRGLAKNIQYF. CDR3 DNA: TGCAGTGCTAGACCCCCTACTAGCGGGAGGGGTCTAGCCAAAAACATTCAGTACTTC.

This clonotype was counted ten times or more. This chain connects TRBV25-1 to TRBJ2-6, with D possibly matching TRBD2 (5 bases). V shed 3 bases and J shed 0 bases, with 6 bases lying between them. Germline values: CDR1 MGHDK, CDR2 SYGVNS. This CDR3 contains 15 residues. The CDR3 DNA reads TGTGCCAGCAGTGAGGGGAGCTCTGGGGCCAACGTCCTGACTTTC. Protein sequence: CASSEGSSGANVLTF.

This clonotype appeared a few times. The chain is built from TRBV4-1 and TRBJ2-3; TRBD2 matches at 7 bases. The CDR3 consists of 14 residues. Germline values: CDR1 MGHRA, CDR2 YSYEKL. Trimming took 0 bases from V and 12 from J; bases not matched to a gene: 9. The CDR3: CASSQDRASGRQYF. DNA for the CDR3: TGCGCCAGCAGCCAAGATAGAGCTAGCGGTCGTCAGTATTTT.

This clonotype appeared many times. This chain uses TRBV12-3 or TRBV12-4 with TRBJ2-2, with D possibly being TRBD2 (5 bases). CDR3 size: 13 residues. Trimming took off 4 bases at V and 6 bases at J, with 9 bases between the two ends. The CDR3 DNA reads as TGTGCCAGCAGTTCCGGGGTGGCCGGGGAGCTGTTTTTT. Encoded protein: CASSSGVAGELFF.